Sequencing of this T cell receptor beta chain was carried out in a study of PD-L1 blockade in urothelial cancer. The patients had locally advanced or metastatic urothelial carcinoma. The repertoire was sequenced with immunoSEQ multiplex PCR; TCRdb's copy has only in-frame clones and lacks some. Seen here are 100,000 or so clones, about nine tenths observed once, and the top ten hold around 0.92%. Source: PBMCs, taken around atezolizumab (anti-PD-L1) treatment. The sequence derives from a woman aged 80 or older with urothelial cancer.

The CDR3 sequence: CATSVGGAENYGYTF. CDR3 sequence (DNA): TGTGCCACCAGCGTAGGGGGGGCGGAAAACTATGGCTACACCTTC. V and J are TRBV15 and TRBJ1-2; D is perhaps TRBD1 (6 bases). The V end lost 5 bases, the J end lost 2 bases, and 15 bases lay between the germline ends. In germline, CDR1 is LNHNV, CDR2 YYDKDF (reference sequence). CDR3 size: 15 residues.